The T cell receptor (beta chain) described here comes from a study of blood T cell repertoires in COVID-19. Profiled with immunoSEQ multiplex PCR; TCRdb holds only in-frame clones, not every one. The sample has some 120,000 clones; about 86% are singletons. Per the germline V gene, CDR1 is MNHNS and CDR2 is SASEGT. Trimming removed 3 bases at V and 0 bases at J, with 11 bases between. The CDR3 spans 15 residues. The sequencing sample was made of peripheral blood. This clonotype was sampled from a woman aged 45-59 years with acute or convalescent COVID-19. V and J are TRBV6-1 and TRBJ1-1, with D perhaps TRBD1 (5 bases). In DNA form, the CDR3 reads TGTGCCAGCAGTGATCCAGGGAGGATGAACACTGAAGCTTTCTTT. It encodes CASSDPGRMNTEAFF.